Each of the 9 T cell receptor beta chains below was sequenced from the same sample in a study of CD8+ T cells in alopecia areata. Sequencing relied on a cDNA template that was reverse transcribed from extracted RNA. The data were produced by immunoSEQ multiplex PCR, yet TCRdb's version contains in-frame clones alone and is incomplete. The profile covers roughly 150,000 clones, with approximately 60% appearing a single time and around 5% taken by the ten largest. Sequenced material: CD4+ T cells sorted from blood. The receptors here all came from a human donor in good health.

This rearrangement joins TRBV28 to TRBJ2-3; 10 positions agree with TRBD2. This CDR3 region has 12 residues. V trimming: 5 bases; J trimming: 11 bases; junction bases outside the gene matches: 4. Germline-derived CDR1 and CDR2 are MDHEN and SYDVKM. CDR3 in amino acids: CASSLQREGQYF. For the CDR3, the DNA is TGTGCCAGCAGTCTACAGCGGGAGGGGCAGTATTTT. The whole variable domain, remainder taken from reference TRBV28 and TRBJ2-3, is DVKVTQSSRYLVKRTGEKVFLECVQDMDHENMFWYRQDPGLGLRLIYFSYDVKMKEKGDIPEGYSVSREKKERFSLILESASTNQTSMYLCASSLQREGQYFGPGTRLTVL.

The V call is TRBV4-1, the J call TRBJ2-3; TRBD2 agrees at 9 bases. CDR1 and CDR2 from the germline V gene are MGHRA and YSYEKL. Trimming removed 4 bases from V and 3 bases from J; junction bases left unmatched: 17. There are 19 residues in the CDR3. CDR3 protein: CASSRIPGLAQVGTDTQYF. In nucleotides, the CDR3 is TGCGCCAGCAGCCGAATTCCGGGACTAGCTCAAGTGGGAACAGATACGCAGTATTTT.

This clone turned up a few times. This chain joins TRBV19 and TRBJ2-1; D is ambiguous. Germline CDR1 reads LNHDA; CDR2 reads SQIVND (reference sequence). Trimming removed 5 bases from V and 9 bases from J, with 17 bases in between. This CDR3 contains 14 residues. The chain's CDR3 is CASSPLLGVREQFF. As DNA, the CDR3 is TGTGCCAGTAGTCCCTTGCTGGGCGTTCGTGAGCAGTTCTTC.

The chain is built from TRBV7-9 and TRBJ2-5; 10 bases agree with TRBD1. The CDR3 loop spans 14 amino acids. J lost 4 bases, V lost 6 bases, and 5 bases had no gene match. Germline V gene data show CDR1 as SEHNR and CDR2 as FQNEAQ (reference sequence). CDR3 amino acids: CASSSDRGPETQYF. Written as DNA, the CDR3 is TGTGCCAGCAGTTCCGACAGGGGGCCAGAGACCCAGTACTTC.

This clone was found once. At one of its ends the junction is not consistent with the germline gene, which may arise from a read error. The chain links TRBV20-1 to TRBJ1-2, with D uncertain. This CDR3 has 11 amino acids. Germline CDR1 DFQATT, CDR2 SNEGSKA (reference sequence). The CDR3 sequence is CSARTDGDGAF. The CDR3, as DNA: TGCAGTGCTAGAACCGACGGGGATGGGGCCTTC.

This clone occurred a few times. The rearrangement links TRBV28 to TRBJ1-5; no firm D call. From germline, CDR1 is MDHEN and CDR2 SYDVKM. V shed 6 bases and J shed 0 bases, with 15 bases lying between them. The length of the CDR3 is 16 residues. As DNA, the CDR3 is TGTGCCAGCAGGTTCCCTCGGCGGTATAGCAATCAGCCCCAGCATTTT. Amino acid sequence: CASRFPRRYSNQPQHF.

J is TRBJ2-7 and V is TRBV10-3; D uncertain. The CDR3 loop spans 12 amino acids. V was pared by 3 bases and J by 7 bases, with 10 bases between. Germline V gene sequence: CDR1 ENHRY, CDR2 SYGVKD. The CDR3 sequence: CAISERLGEQYF. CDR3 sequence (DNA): TGTGCCATCAGTGAAAGACTGGGGGAGCAGTACTTC.

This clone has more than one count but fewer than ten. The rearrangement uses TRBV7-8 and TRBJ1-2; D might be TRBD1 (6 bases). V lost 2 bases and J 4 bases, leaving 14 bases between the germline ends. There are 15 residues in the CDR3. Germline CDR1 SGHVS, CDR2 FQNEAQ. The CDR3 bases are TGTGCCAGCAGCTTAAGTGCAGGGGTGGGCTATGGCTACACCTTC. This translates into CASSLSAGVGYGYTF.

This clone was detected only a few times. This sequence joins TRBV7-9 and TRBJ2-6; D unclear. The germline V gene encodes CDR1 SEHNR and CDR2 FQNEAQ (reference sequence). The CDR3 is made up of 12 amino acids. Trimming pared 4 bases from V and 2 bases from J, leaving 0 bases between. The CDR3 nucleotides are TGTGCCAGCAGCTCTGGGGCCAACGTCCTGACTTTC. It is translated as CASSSGANVLTF.